This entry lists 11 T cell receptor beta chains sequenced from one sample in a study of spatial heterogeneity in lung cancer. Study-level results: Mutation tallies in tumors tracked expanded intratumoral alpha and beta TCR counts.

TCRdb processed the 5' RACE reads anew with MiXCR; each CDR3 protein has one entry. The data hold about 27,000 distinct CDR3 sequences, with around 7.4% observed a single time. No antigen has been assigned to these receptors. Time point meaning: sample taken at primary tumor resection. The sequencing here drew on lung tumor tissue, taken at surgery. All receptors derive from a male donor with early-stage non-small cell lung cancer.

The J gene is TRBJ1-5, the V gene TRBV20-1, with D hard to call. Germline lookup yields CDR1 DFQATT and CDR2 SNEGSKA (reference sequence). CDR3 length: 17 residues. Trimming left V 2 bases short and J 0 bases short, with 17 bases between. The CDR3 loop is CSARPPGFEGSNQPQHF. In nucleotides, the CDR3 is TGCAGTGCTAGACCCCCGGGGTTTGAGGGTAGCAATCAGCCCCAGCATTTT.

This clonotype has just a few counts. This sequence may be a read error, since a much larger clone differs from it by one base. The rearrangement links TRBV6-2 or TRBV6-3 to TRBJ1-5; no clear D. Trimming stripped 4 bases from V and 11 bases from J, with 18 bases between. The germline V gene has CDR1 MNHEY and CDR2 SVGEGT. This CDR3 has 14 residues. The CDR3 spells CASSSPSLATAQHF. The CDR3 DNA reads as TGTGCCAGCAGTTCCCCCAGCCTCGCCACGGCCCAGCATTTT.

The chain links TRBV6-6 to TRBJ2-5; 8 bases fit TRBD1. J lost 3 bases, V lost 2 bases, and 2 bases had no gene match. This CDR3 spans 14 amino acids. Per the germline V gene, CDR1 is MNHNY and CDR2 is SVGAGI (reference sequence). Here the CDR3 DNA reads TGTGCCAGCAGTTACCTGACAGGGGAAGAGACCCAGTACTTC. It translates to CASSYLTGEETQYF.

Ten or more counts support this clonotype. This chain uses TRBV18 with TRBJ2-7; perhaps TRBD2 as D (5 bases). CDR3 length: 12 residues. Deletions cut 3 bases from V and 4 bases from J, with 7 bases between. CDR1 and CDR2 (germline): KGHSH, LQKENI. CDR3 protein: CASSPPGYEQYF. The CDR3 DNA reads as TGTGCCAGCTCACCCCCGGGGTACGAGCAGTACTTC.

This clonotype was detected ten times or more. V is TRBV28 and J is TRBJ2-7; unclear D gene. V lost 5 bases, J lost 4 bases, and 18 bases lay in between. Germline values: CDR1 MDHEN, CDR2 SYDVKM. This CDR3 has 15 residues. The CDR3 loop reads CASSNGPSVGYEQYF. As DNA, the CDR3 is TGTGCCAGCAGTAACGGGCCCAGCGTAGGATACGAGCAGTACTTC.

The chain has TRBV20-1 and TRBJ2-5; the D gene is possibly TRBD2 (6 bases). Trimming left V 8 bases short and J 5 bases short, with 15 bases between. CDR1 is DFQATT, CDR2 SNEGSKA, per germline (reference sequence). CDR3 length equals 12 residues. CDR3 residues: CSLREGRETQYF. As DNA, the CDR3 is TGCAGTCTAAGAGAGGGGAGGGAGACCCAGTACTTC.

At least ten counts were recorded for this clonotype. This chain connects TRBV7-2 to TRBJ1-2; D may be TRBD1 (5 bases). V was shortened by 1 base and J by 1 base, with 13 bases between the two germline ends. The CDR3 length is 16 residues. Germline CDR1 reads SGHTA; CDR2 reads FQGNSA. The CDR3 coding sequence is TGTGCCAGCAGCTTAGGGGGCGGTAGATTTAACTATGGCTACACCTTC. Protein: CASSLGGGRFNYGYTF.

This clonotype was seen ten or more times. V gene TRBV14 combines with J gene TRBJ2-5; maybe TRBD1 (5 bases). Germline assignment: CDR1 SGHDN and CDR2 FVKESK. The CDR3 length is 12 residues. The ends were cut back, 2 bases at V and 5 bases at J, with 6 bases in the middle. The CDR3 here is CASSQNRETQYF. Here the CDR3 DNA reads TGTGCCAGCAGCCAAAACAGGGAGACCCAGTACTTC. Full variable domain (remainder filled in from reference TRBV14 and TRBJ2-5): EAGVTQFPSHSVIEKGQTVTLRCDPISGHDNLYWYRRVMGKEIKFLLHFVKESKQDESGMPNNRFLAERTGGTYSTLKVQPAELEDSGVYFCASSQNRETQYFGPGTRLLVL.

This clonotype was seen a few times. One end of the junction fails to match germline, which may point to a read error. The CDR3 nucleotides read TGTGCTAGCAGCTTAGGATTGGGAGGGATGGATACGCAGTATTTT. Residues: CASSLGLGGMDTQYF. The genes are TRBV7-7 and TRBJ2-3, with 7 bases that match TRBD2. This CDR3 region has 15 residues. Germline values: CDR1 SSHAT, CDR2 FNYEAQ (reference sequence). Combining the CDR3 with reference TRBV7-7 and TRBJ2-3 gives the whole variable domain GAGVSQSPRYKVTKRGQDVTLRCDPISSHATLYWYQQALGQGPEFLTYFNYEAQPDKSGLPSDRFSAERPEGSISTLTIQRTEQRDSAMYRCASSLGLGGMDTQYFGPGTRLTVL.

This clonotype was observed a few times. This chain connects TRBV5-1 to TRBJ2-6; D is unclear. Trimming took 6 bases from V and 0 from J, leaving 13 bases between them. CDR1 is SGHRS and CDR2 is YFSETQ in the germline V gene. The CDR3 extends over 16 amino acids. For the CDR3, the DNA is TGCGCCAGCACCTTCTCCCCGTTCTCTGGGGCCAACGTCCTGACTTTC. It translates to CASTFSPFSGANVLTF.

This clonotype is medium-sized. The chain joins TRBV5-1 to TRBJ2-1; 7 bases match TRBD2. The V segment lost 4 bases and the J segment 0 bases; nucleotides outside the gene matches: 4. In germline, CDR1 is SGHRS, CDR2 YFSETQ. CDR3 size: 15 residues. In DNA form, the CDR3 reads TGCGCCAGCAGCCCGCGGGGGTCCTCCTACAATGAGCAGTTCTTC. This codes for CASSPRGSSYNEQFF. Filled out from reference TRBV5-1 and TRBJ2-1, the complete variable domain reads KAGVTQTPRYLIKTRGQQVTLSCSPISGHRSVSWYQQTPGQGLQFLFEYFSETQRNKGNFPGRFSGRQFSNSRSEMNVSTLELGDSALYLCASSPRGSSYNEQFFGPGTRLTVL.